This record concerns one T cell receptor (beta chain) sequence. This record belongs to a study of cytomegalovirus exposure and HLA in healthy donors. CDR1 is SGDLS and CDR2 is YYNGEE in the germline V gene. Trimming cost V 4 bases and J 7 bases; bases outside gene matches: 6. The CDR3 sequence is 14 residues long. With 60 Vbeta and 13 Jbeta primers, the PCR was carried out. Study processing details: Unique TCR beta chains totaled some 80 million in a later count, with roughly 10 million of them shared. TCRdb's table, derived via immunoSEQ multiplex PCR, lists solely in-frame clones and lacks some. V and J calls plus clone size are reproduced from that table; the DNA served to infer D and trimming. The table lists more than 140,000 clones, over 75% of them singletons.

Sequencing used PBMCs. The V and J genes are TRBV9 and TRBJ1-5, with 9 positions matching TRBD1. The receptor was derived from a male donor in good health and CMV-seronegative. The CDR3, as DNA: TGTGCCAGCAGCAGTACAGGGGGCTGGCAGCCCCAGCATTTT. Residues: CASSSTGGWQPQHF.